A single sample is the source of the 3 T cell receptor beta chains below, sequenced in a study of T-cell memory formation after mild COVID-19. TCRdb ran MiXCR on the 5' RACE reads and lists one entry per CDR3 protein. The profile covers 65,000 to 100,000 distinct CDR3 sequences, with about 13% appearing a single time and 40% to 45% taken by the ten largest. Material: PBMCs or a T cell subset sorted from them (not recorded which). Receptor source: a man between 18 and 29 years old who had mild COVID-19 (a few samples of this study predate the infection). Cell type and time point are not known.

There are a few counts of this clonotype. V gene TRBV4-1 combines with J gene TRBJ2-1, with no clear D. Germline V gene sequence: CDR1 MGHRA, CDR2 YSYEKL. The CDR3 is 16 amino acids. V shed 4 bases and J shed 6 bases, with 19 bases lying between them. The CDR3 DNA sequence: TGCGCCAGCAGCCCCACCCCAGGCCCAGCTGGCAATGAGCAGTTCTTC. It codes for CASSPTPGPAGNEQFF.

The chain is built from TRBV7-8 and TRBJ1-2, with D maybe TRBD1 (5 bases). CDR3 length equals 17 residues. Germline values: CDR1 SGHVS, CDR2 FQNEAQ. V lost 1 base to trimming and J lost 4 bases, with 19 bases between them. CDR3 nucleotide sequence: TGTGCCAGCAGCTTAGAAGCCTGGGGGACCCCTAGCTATGGCTACACCTTC. Residues: CASSLEAWGTPSYGYTF.

The rearrangement joins TRBV4-2 to TRBJ2-7, with D possibly being TRBD1 or TRBD2 (6 bases each). Trimming removed 0 bases at V and 0 bases at J, with 18 bases between. The CDR3 contains 18 residues. Germline loops: CDR1 LGHNA, CDR2 YNFKEQ. Here the CDR3 reads CASSQDQGGGPSSYEQYF. The CDR3 region has the DNA TGTGCCAGCAGCCAAGATCAAGGTGGGGGGCCGAGCTCCTACGAGCAGTACTTC.